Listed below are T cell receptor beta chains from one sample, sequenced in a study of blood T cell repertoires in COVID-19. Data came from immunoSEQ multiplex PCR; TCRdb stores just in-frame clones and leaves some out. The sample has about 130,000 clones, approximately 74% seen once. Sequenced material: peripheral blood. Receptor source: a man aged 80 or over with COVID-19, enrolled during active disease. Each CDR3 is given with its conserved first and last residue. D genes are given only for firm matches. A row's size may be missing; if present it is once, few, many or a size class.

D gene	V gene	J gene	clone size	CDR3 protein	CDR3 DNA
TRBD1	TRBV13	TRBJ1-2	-	CASSLWERQGHGYTF	TGTGCCAGCAGCTTATGGGAAAGACAGGGGCATGGCTACACCTTC
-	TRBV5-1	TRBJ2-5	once	CASSLGVQETQYF	TGCGCCAGCAGCTTAGGAGTACAAGAGACCCAGTACTTC
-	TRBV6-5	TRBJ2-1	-	CASVRVSSYNEQFF	TGTGCCAGCGTCCGAGTTAGCTCCTACAATGAGCAGTTCTTC
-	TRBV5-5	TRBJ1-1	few	CASSLVQMNTEAFF	TGTGCCAGCAGCTTGGTACAGATGAACACTGAAGCTTTCTTT
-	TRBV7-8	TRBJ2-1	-	CASSSQGGTYNEQFF	TGTGCCAGCAGCTCCCAAGGGGGAACCTACAATGAGCAGTTCTTC
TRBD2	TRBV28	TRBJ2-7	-	CASSLGTSVWEQYF	TGTGCCAGCAGTTTGGGGACTAGCGTCTGGGAGCAGTACTTC
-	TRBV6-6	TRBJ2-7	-	CASSYADRPYEQYF	TGTGCCAGCAGTTACGCCGACAGGCCCTACGAGCAGTACTTC
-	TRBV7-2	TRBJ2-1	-	CASNKEAPSYNEQFF	TGTGCCAGCAACAAGGAGGCGCCCTCCTACAATGAGCAGTTCTTC
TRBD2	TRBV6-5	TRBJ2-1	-	CASSYSVLANNEQFF	TGTGCCAGCAGTTACTCGGTACTAGCGAACAATGAGCAGTTCTTC
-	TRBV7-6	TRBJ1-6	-	CASSSGENNSPLHF	TGTGCCAGCAGCTCGGGGGAAAATAATTCACCCCTCCACTTT
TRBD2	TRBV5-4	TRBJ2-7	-	CASSPDSGTNSYEQYF	TGTGCCAGCAGCCCGGATAGCGGGACAAACTCCTACGAGCAGTACTTC
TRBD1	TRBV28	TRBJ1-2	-	CASSPVNQGAPYGYTF	TGTGCCAGCAGTCCGGTAAATCAGGGGGCTCCCTATGGCTACACCTTC
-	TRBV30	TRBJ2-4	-	CAWEADGRIKNIQYF	TGTGCCTGGGAAGCGGACGGGAGAATCAAAAACATTCAGTACTTC
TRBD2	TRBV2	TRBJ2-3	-	CASSEGLAGGTDTQYF	TGTGCCAGCAGTGAAGGGTTAGCGGGAGGAACAGATACGCAGTATTTT
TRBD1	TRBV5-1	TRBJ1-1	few	CASRTGVNTEAFF	TGCGCCAGTAGGACAGGGGTCAACACTGAAGCTTTCTTT
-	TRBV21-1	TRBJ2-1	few	CASSELCNEQFF	TGTGCCAGCAGCGAACTATGCAATGAGCAGTTCTTC
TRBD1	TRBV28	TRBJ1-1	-	CASSLVGQARPNTEAFF	TGTGCCAGCAGTTTGGTGGGACAGGCTAGACCGAACACTGAAGCTTTCTTT
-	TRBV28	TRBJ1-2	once	CASNLVANYGYTF	TGTGCCAGCAATCTAGTAGCTAACTATGGCTACACCTTC
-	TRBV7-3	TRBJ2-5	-	CASSLMSGGGWAQYF	TGTGCCAGCAGCTTAATGTCGGGAGGGGGCTGGGCCCAGTACTTC
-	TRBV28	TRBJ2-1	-	CASSFTGESYNEQFF	TGTGCCAGCAGTTTTACGGGGGAGTCCTACAATGAGCAGTTCTTC
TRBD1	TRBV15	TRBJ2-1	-	CATSRERGTGQFF	TGTGCCACCAGCAGAGAAAGGGGGACAGGCCAGTTCTTC
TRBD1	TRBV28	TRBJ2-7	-	CASTAAGTGIQQYF	TGTGCCAGCACGGCAGCCGGGACAGGGATTCAGCAGTACTTC
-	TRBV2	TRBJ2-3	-	CASSEISRSGTDTQYF	TGTGCCAGCAGTGAAATTTCCCGTTCTGGCACAGATACGCAGTATTTT
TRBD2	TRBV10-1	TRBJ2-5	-	CASSPGLAGVETQYF	TGCGCCAGCAGCCCAGGACTAGCGGGAGTAGAGACCCAGTACTTC
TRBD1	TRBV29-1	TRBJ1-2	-	CNVEEQGAAGYTF	TGCAACGTTGAAGAACAGGGGGCTGCTGGCTACACCTTC
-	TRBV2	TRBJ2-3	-	CASSEWRDTDTQYF	TGTGCCAGCAGTGAGTGGAGGGACACAGATACGCAGTATTTT
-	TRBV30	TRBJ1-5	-	CAWSPEYSNQPQHF	TGTGCCTGGAGTCCGGAGTATAGCAATCAGCCCCAGCATTTT
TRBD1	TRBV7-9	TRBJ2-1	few	CASSLVEDRSPFEEQFF	TGTGCCAGCAGCCTCGTAGAGGACAGGTCCCCGTTTGAGGAGCAGTTCTTC
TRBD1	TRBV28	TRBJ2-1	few	CASTLNRGVFF	TGTGCCAGCACCCTTAACAGGGGAGTTTTCTTC
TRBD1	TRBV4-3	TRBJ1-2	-	CASSQDRGRDYGYTF	TGCGCCAGCAGCCAAGACAGGGGGCGCGACTATGGCTACACCTTC
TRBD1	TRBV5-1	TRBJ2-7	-	CASTEGTGAYEQYF	TGCGCCAGCACGGAGGGGACAGGGGCCTACGAGCAGTACTTC
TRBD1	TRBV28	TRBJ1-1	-	CASSSATGGLYGEAFF	TGTGCCAGCAGTTCGGCGACAGGGGGCCTTTATGGTGAAGCTTTCTTT
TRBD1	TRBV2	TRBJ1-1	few	CASSESQGARTEAFF	TGTGCCAGCAGTGAGTCACAGGGGGCGCGAACTGAAGCTTTCTTT
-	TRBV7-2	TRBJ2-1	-	CASSFGASPNEQFF	TGTGCCAGCAGCTTTGGGGCTAGTCCGAATGAGCAGTTCTTC
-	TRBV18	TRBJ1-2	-	CASSLTSNYGYTF	TGTGCCAGCTCCCTGACAAGTAACTATGGCTACACCTTC
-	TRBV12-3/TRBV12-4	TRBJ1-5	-	CASSSGGPQPQHF	TGTGCCAGCAGTTCGGGGGGGCCTCAGCCCCAGCATTTT
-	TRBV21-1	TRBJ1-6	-	CASSKRDRGRGSPLHF	TGTGCCAGCAGCAAAAGAGACAGGGGGCGGGGATCACCCCTCCACTTT
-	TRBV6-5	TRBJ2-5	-	CASAGVQETQYF	TGTGCCAGCGCAGGGGTCCAAGAGACCCAGTACTTC
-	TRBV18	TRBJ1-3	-	CASSLTEGTSGNTIYF	TGTGCCAGCTCACTAACGGAGGGGACGAGTGGAAACACCATATATTTT
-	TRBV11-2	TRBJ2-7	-	CASSLVSNYEQYF	TGTGCCAGCAGCTTAGTGAGCAATTACGAGCAGTACTTC
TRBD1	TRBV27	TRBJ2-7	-	CASRSTGGGSYEQYF	TGTGCCAGCAGATCGACAGGGGGAGGCTCCTACGAGCAGTACTTC
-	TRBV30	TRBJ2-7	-	CAWSTDSYEQYF	TGTGCCTGGAGTACAGATTCCTACGAGCAGTACTTC